This entry is about one T cell receptor beta chain. Many counts were recorded for this clone. Its specific antigen is unknown. Per-base qualities were not stored, and no clone one base away is much larger. The data were obtained in a study of blood T cell repertoires in COVID-19 (dated by TCRdb to 2018 to 2021). Turning to the overall study: The collaborator samples originated in the United States, Italy and Spain and spanned the acute and convalescent phases of COVID-19. The material from the prospective study consisted of cDNA or gDNA derived from T cells, B-cell-depleted T cells, or PBMCs. Subjects who had been exposed to COVID-19, were actively infected with it, or had recovered from it provided the deeply sampled blood TCRbeta repertoires that made up the dataset. The repertoires were made available in a free public database intended to serve as a resource for research on the immune response to SARS-CoV-2. The samples were drawn from the first 160 participants of the ongoing ImmuneRACE study and from 950 to 1,500 subjects provided by 6 global collaborators. A de-identified subject ID, COVID-19 status, age in years and sex were almost always included in the sample metadata. Where HLA class I and class II types were available, the types were taken from metadata supplied by the sample provider, not from assay-based typing.

Taken from cysteine to phenylalanine, the CDR3 has 17 residues. The CDR3 DNA has 51 bases and is translated from base 1. V is cut back by 3 bases and J by 2 bases, with 12 bases in the junction unmatched. For CDR1 and CDR2, the germline V gene lists MDHEN and SYDVKM. A second Seattle source provided samples from volunteer blood donors who had recovered from COVID-19. Whole blood was collected in K2EDTA tubes by collaborating institutions according to the institutions' own protocols. For TCRbeta analysis, collaborators shipped samples in one of three forms: frozen whole blood, isolated PBMCs, or DNA extracted from either of those sample types. TCRbeta CDR3 regions were amplified from genomic DNA by means of the immunoSEQ Assay, a bias-controlled multiplex PCR. The authors' analysis ran thus. Nucleated cell counts per sample were estimated from amplification of reference gene primers within the assay. To quantify the absolute abundance of each unique TCRbeta CDR3 rearrangement, sequence reads were collapsed and filtered. For each sample, productive Simpson clonality was calculated by taking the square root of Simpson's diversity index across productive rearrangements. The clones in this table, taken by TCRdb from immuneACCESS, are in-frame only. Not every clone is retained; where verified, under half of the shortfall comes from an unresolved V gene, and the cause of the rest is unknown. That table is the source of V, J and clone size, and D and trimming were worked out from the DNA. Recorded for this sample are about 220,000 clones; approximately 84% of them occurred a single time. The top ten hold more than 2.5% of the sample.

Paper-wide results and their limitations: The amount of clinical and demographic metadata varied by source and participant and was provided uncurated.

This TCR was recovered from a woman in her 30s who had recovered from COVID-19. This receptor chain uses TRBV28 and TRBJ1-1; 7 nucleotides in the junction match TRBD1. The specimen sequenced was peripheral blood. The CDR3 here reads CASSFGNQGQPNTEAFF. The nucleotides are TGTGCCAGCAGTTTTGGAAACCAGGGACAGCCCAACACTGAAGCTTTCTTT.